This entry lists 4 T cell receptor beta chains sequenced from one sample in a study of metastatic and nonmetastatic thyroid tumors. From the PCR reads, TCRdb re-called clones with MiXCR. The table records about 38,000 clones, around 27% of them present only once. Nobody among the patients had been given any treatment before thyroid surgery. Sequenced sample: blood. The receptors were sampled from a male donor with papillary thyroid cancer or a benign thyroid nodule (not recorded which). Some clones in this sample may be carry-over from other donors' samples.

A few counts support this clone. The chain joins TRBV15 to TRBJ1-2; D ambiguous. Per the germline V gene, CDR1 is LNHNV and CDR2 is YYDKDF (reference sequence). V dropped 0 bases and J dropped 8 bases, with 10 bases sitting between them. This CDR3 spans 13 amino acids. The CDR3 nucleotides read TGTGCCACCAGCAGAGATAGCATGGAGGGCTACACCTTC. Translated: CATSRDSMEGYTF.

The chain combines TRBV28 with TRBJ1-1; no definite D call. Deletions cut 6 bases from V and 0 bases from J, with 11 bases between. The CDR3 covers 14 residues. CDR1 and CDR2 from the germline V gene are MDHEN and SYDVKM. CDR3 sequence reads: CASRLPAVNTEAFF. DNA of the CDR3: TGTGCCAGCAGGCTCCCGGCAGTGAACACTGAAGCTTTCTTT.

This clone was seen repeatedly, ten times or more. V usage is TRBV7-9 and J usage is TRBJ2-5; 9 positions match TRBD2. The CDR3 covers 15 residues. V shed 4 bases, J shed 4 bases, and the junction held 7 bases outside the gene matches. Germline CDR1 is SEHNR and CDR2 is FQNEAQ (reference sequence). The CDR3 region has the DNA TGTGCCAGCAGCTATAGCGGGAGAGGGGTAGAGACCCAGTACTTC. Residues: CASSYSGRGVETQYF.

This clone is medium-sized in the sample. J is TRBJ2-6 and V is TRBV6-4; TRBD1 aligns across 9 bases. CDR1 MRHNA and CDR2 SNTAGT come from the germline V gene. The CDR3 runs 16 residues. V shed 0 bases and J 3 bases; nucleotides not matched to a gene: 0. In DNA form, the CDR3 reads TGTGCCAGCAGTGACTCGACAGGGGGTGGGGCCAACGTCCTGACTTTC. It specifies CASSDSTGGGANVLTF.